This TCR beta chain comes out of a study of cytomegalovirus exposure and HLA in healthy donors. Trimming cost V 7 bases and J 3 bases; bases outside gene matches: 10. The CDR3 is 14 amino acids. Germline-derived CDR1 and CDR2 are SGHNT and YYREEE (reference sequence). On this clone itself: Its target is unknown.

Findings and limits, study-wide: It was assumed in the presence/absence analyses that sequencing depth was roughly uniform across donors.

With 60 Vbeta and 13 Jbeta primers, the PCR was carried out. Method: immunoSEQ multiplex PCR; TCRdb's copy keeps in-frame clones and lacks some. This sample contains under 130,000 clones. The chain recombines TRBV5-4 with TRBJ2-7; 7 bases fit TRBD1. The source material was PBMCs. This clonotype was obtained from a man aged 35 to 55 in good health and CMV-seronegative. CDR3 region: CASGKQGSSYEQYF. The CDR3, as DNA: TGTGCCAGCGGAAAACAGGGGAGCAGCTACGAGCAGTACTTC.